This TCR beta chain was sequenced for a study of cytomegalovirus exposure and HLA in healthy donors. Unmatched junction bases numbered 5, after V lost 2 bases and J lost 0 bases. The CDR3 consists of 19 residues. From germline, CDR1 is SGHVS and CDR2 FQNEAQ. Study results and limitations: DRB1 had the most TCR associations and HLA-C the fewest, a later analysis found, with rates varying by HLA locus. HLA restriction was apparent for most CMV-associated TCR beta chains in a later analysis. Accurate prediction of HLA-A and HLA-B alleles (for most subjects) was reportedly achieved from TCR beta sequences.

Donors were ostensibly healthy at sampling, although undocumented immune exposures were probable. 13 Jbeta primers and 60 Vbeta primers were used for the PCR. Sequencing used immunoSEQ multiplex PCR; TCRdb keeps in-frame clones, though not all of them. Altogether tens of thousands of clones are present, over 55% being singletons, with the ten largest covering around 6.3%. Only a few counts were recorded for this clone. The antigen remains undetermined. The material sequenced was PBMCs. The origin of this receptor is a woman aged 25 to 45 in good health and CMV-seronegative. V gene TRBV7-8 combines with J gene TRBJ2-6; TRBD2 matches 12 bases. The CDR3 here is CASSLPGTSGFSGANVLTF. In DNA form, the CDR3 reads TGTGCCAGCAGCTTACCCGGGACTAGCGGGTTCTCTGGGGCCAACGTCCTGACTTTC.